A single sample is the source of the 11 T cell receptor beta chains below, sequenced in a study of regulatory and conventional T cells in RAG deficiency. This table comes from immunoSEQ multiplex PCR, and its TCRdb copy is limited to in-frame clones, with some not included. There are about 9,100 clones in the sample; 90% to 95% occur only once, and roughly 1.4% lies in the top ten. Blood CD4+ CD25-low CD127-high conventional T cells supplied the genomic DNA template. Input material: CD4+ effector T cells sorted from blood. These receptors were obtained from a human donor with RAG deficiency presenting as severe combined immunodeficiency.

The chain is built from TRBV4-3 and TRBJ2-4; D is perhaps TRBD1 or TRBD2 (6 bases each). V lost 1 base and J lost 8, with 15 bases in between. The germline V gene encodes CDR1 LGHNA and CDR2 YSLEER. The length of the CDR3 is 15 residues. The CDR3 loop is CASSQVRGVMDIQYF. The CDR3 nucleotides read TGCGCCAGCAGCCAAGTAAGGGGGGTTATGGACATTCAGTACTTC.

The genes are TRBV6-1 and TRBJ2-1, with TRBD1 matching over 7 bases. After removal of 3 bases from V and 7 bases from J, the junction contained 6 bases not matched to a gene. The V gene's germline CDR1 is MNHNS and CDR2 SASEGT. CDR3 length: 14 residues. In nucleotides, the CDR3 is TGTGCCAGCAGTGAGGTGACAGGGTGGAATGAGCAGTTCTTC. Translated: CASSEVTGWNEQFF.

V is TRBV7-2 and J is TRBJ2-3, with D unclear. Germline V lookup: CDR1 SGHTA, CDR2 FQGNSA. The CDR3 loop spans 14 amino acids. Trimming removed 1 base from V and 0 bases from J, with 5 bases in between. The CDR3, as DNA: TGTGCCAGCAGCTTAGGCTCTAGCACAGATACGCAGTATTTT. Translated, it gives CASSLGSSTDTQYF.

J is TRBJ2-5 and V is TRBV7-2; tentative D call: TRBD1 (6 bases). CDR1 SGHTA and CDR2 FQGNSA come from the germline V gene. Trimming took 5 bases from V and 2 from J, leaving 12 bases between them. The CDR3 totals 14 residues. The CDR3 reads CASSANRAQETQYF. The CDR3 DNA reads TGTGCCAGCAGCGCCAACAGGGCTCAAGAGACCCAGTACTTC.

This chain links TRBV12-5 with TRBJ2-5; TRBD1 aligns across 10 bases. The CDR3 runs 14 residues. The germline V gene has CDR1 LGHNT and CDR2 FRNRAP. Trimming took 5 bases from V and 2 from J; bases not matched to a gene: 2. Here the CDR3 reads CASGPGQGQETQYF. The CDR3 nucleotides read TGTGCTAGTGGTCCGGGACAGGGGCAAGAGACCCAGTACTTC.

J is TRBJ2-7 and V is TRBV7-2; D not certain. Trimming cost V 3 bases and J 3 bases, with 12 bases left between them. The germline V gene has CDR1 SGHTA and CDR2 FQGNSA. The CDR3 totals 14 residues. DNA of the CDR3: TGTGCCAGCAGCTTTGTCAGGCTCTTCTACGAGCAGTACTTC. It yields the protein CASSFVRLFYEQYF.

This chain links TRBV4-1 with TRBJ1-4, with TRBD1 matching over 11 bases. The CDR3 is 15 amino acids. V lost 2 bases and J lost 10; bases outside the gene matches: 6. Germline values: CDR1 MGHRA, CDR2 YSYEKL. CDR3 sequence reads: CASSQKGGQGGKLFF. DNA of the CDR3: TGCGCCAGCAGCCAAAAGGGGGGACAGGGGGGAAAACTGTTTTTT.

The chain combines TRBV4-1 with TRBJ2-5, with a tentative D call TRBD1 (5 bases). There are 16 residues in the CDR3. The V gene's germline CDR1 is MGHRA and CDR2 YSYEKL. Trimming stripped 1 base from V and 1 base from J, with 13 bases between. The CDR3 DNA reads as TGCGCCAGCAGCCAAGTAGGGGCGGCGACCCAAGAGACCCAGTACTTC. Translation gives CASSQVGAATQETQYF.

The J gene is TRBJ1-4, the V gene TRBV29-1; 10 bases are shared with TRBD1. The CDR3 is made up of 15 amino acids. Trimming removed 4 bases from V and 3 bases from J; junction bases left unmatched: 5. Germline V lookup: CDR1 SQVTM, CDR2 ANQGSEA. The CDR3 loop reads CSVVPGQGANEKLFF. The CDR3 DNA sequence: TGCAGCGTTGTACCTGGACAGGGGGCTAATGAAAAACTGTTTTTT.

V is TRBV19 and J is TRBJ2-4, with D tentatively TRBD2 (6 bases). CDR3 length: 14 amino acids. V lost 1 base to trimming and J lost 7 bases, with 11 bases between them. In germline, CDR1 is LNHDA, CDR2 SQIVND (reference sequence). DNA of the CDR3: TGTGCCAGTAGTATAGGACTAGAAGGGAACATTCAGTACTTC. Translation gives CASSIGLEGNIQYF.

The chain joins TRBV7-3 to TRBJ2-3; no clear D. Trimming left V 4 bases short and J 1 base short, with 6 bases between. Germline CDR1 and CDR2: SGHTA and FQGTGA. CDR3 length: 13 amino acids. CDR3 sequence (DNA): TGTGCCAGCAGCTCTGGGGGCACAGATACGCAGTATTTT. Encoded protein: CASSSGGTDTQYF.